Below are 29 T cell receptor beta chains sequenced from a single sample in a study of PD-L1 blockade in urothelial cancer. Profiled with immunoSEQ multiplex PCR; TCRdb holds only in-frame clones, not every one. The sample carries 15,000 to 20,000 clones, approximately 86% recorded once. Sample: PBMCs, taken around atezolizumab (anti-PD-L1) treatment. The source of these receptors is a man aged 50 or older with urothelial cancer.

The chain's CDR3 is CASSIESGTEQFF. The CDR3 DNA reads TGTGCCAGTAGTATAGAGAGCGGGACTGAGCAGTTCTTC. The chain carries TRBV19 and TRBJ2-1, with 7 positions matching TRBD2. Germline lookup yields CDR1 LNHDA and CDR2 SQIVND (reference sequence). The CDR3 runs to 13 residues. J lost 9 bases, V lost 0 bases, and 2 bases had no gene match.

DNA of the CDR3: TGTGCCAGCAATTGGGGGGGTAAAAACATTCAGTACTTC. Protein sequence: CASNWGGKNIQYF. The genes are TRBV28 and TRBJ2-4; 7 bases line up with TRBD2. The CDR3 spans 13 residues. Germline lookup yields CDR1 MDHEN and CDR2 SYDVKM. The V gene end was trimmed by 7 bases and the J gene end by 4 bases; junction bases not matched to a gene: 4. Together with reference TRBV28 and TRBJ2-4, the CDR3 gives the full variable domain: DVKVTQSSRYLVKRTGEKVFLECVQDMDHENMFWYRQDPGLGLRLIYFSYDVKMKEKGDIPEGYSVSREKKERFSLILESASTNQTSMYLCASNWGGKNIQYFGAGTRLSVL.

This rearrangement joins TRBV5-6 to TRBJ2-7; D might be TRBD2 (7 bases). Germline CDR1 and CDR2: SGHDT and YYEEEE. The V gene lost 4 bases and the J gene lost 2 bases, with 19 bases spanning the gap. CDR3 length: 16 residues. DNA for the CDR3: TGTGCCAGCAGCCCGGGGGGCGGTCTGATACCCTACGAGCAGTACTTC. This sequence encodes CASSPGGGLIPYEQYF.

The V and J genes are TRBV19 and TRBJ1-6; D call uncertain. V was shortened by 4 bases and J by 10 bases, with 23 bases between the two germline ends. The CDR3 loop spans 17 amino acids. Germline V gene sequence: CDR1 LNHDA, CDR2 SQIVND (reference sequence). The CDR3 reads CASSTSGVGRRGSPLHF. The CDR3, as DNA: TGTGCCAGTAGTACGTCCGGAGTTGGTCGGAGAGGATCACCCCTCCACTTT.

The J gene is TRBJ2-1, the V gene TRBV5-1; 11 bases align to TRBD1. The CDR3 sequence is 13 residues long. Losses at the gene ends were 3 bases for V and 9 bases for J; bases not matched to a gene: 2. Per the germline V gene, CDR1 is SGHRS and CDR2 is YFSETQ. In nucleotides, the CDR3 is TGCGCCAGCAGCTGGACAGGGGGCAGTGAGCAGTTCTTC. This gives the protein CASSWTGGSEQFF.

The rearrangement joins TRBV6-5 to TRBJ2-2; D uncertain. Trimming shortened V by 1 base and J by 1 base, and 7 bases separated the two germline ends. Germline V gene lookup returns CDR1 MNHEY and CDR2 SVGAGI. The CDR3 is 15 residues long. The chain's CDR3 is CASSYYHRNTGELFF. The CDR3 nucleotides read TGTGCCAGCAGTTACTATCACAGGAACACCGGGGAGCTGTTTTTT.

The chain is built from TRBV13 and TRBJ2-3, with TRBD1 identical over 9 bases. Germline assignment: CDR1 PRHDT and CDR2 FYEKMQ (reference sequence). There are 15 residues in the CDR3. V lost 5 bases and J lost 3; bases outside the gene matches: 6. The chain's CDR3 is CASSLDRGGTDTQYF. In DNA form, the CDR3 reads TGTGCCAGCAGCCTAGACAGGGGGGGAACAGATACGCAGTATTTT.

The chain couples TRBV21-1 to TRBJ2-7; no DNA check was done on the table's D call, TRBD2. TRBV21-1 is noted as a pseudogene. The CDR3 has 15 amino acids. The CDR3 DNA is TGTGCCAGCAGCAAAGGCTCTAGCGGGGGGTTTGAGCAGTACTTC. It translates to CASSKGSSGGFEQYF.

The chain is built from TRBV19 and TRBJ2-3; 7 bases agree with TRBD1. There are 13 residues in the CDR3. Germline loops: CDR1 LNHDA, CDR2 SQIVND (reference sequence). J was trimmed by 5 bases and V by 7 bases; bases with no gene match: 6. CDR3 protein: CASKGQFRDTQYF. CDR3 nucleotides: TGTGCCAGTAAGGGACAGTTTAGAGATACGCAGTATTTT.

This clone was observed a single time. The chain links TRBV7-8 to TRBJ2-1; TRBD1 might be the D (5 bases). This CDR3 has 15 amino acids. From germline, CDR1 is SGHVS and CDR2 FQNEAQ. V was cut by 3 bases and J by 10 bases, with 19 bases left in between. The DNA for the CDR3 is TGTGCCAGCAGCTTGGGCCAGGGTGGTGGTCGCGAGCAGTTCTTC. Residues: CASSLGQGGGREQFF.

The chain joins TRBV18 to TRBJ1-3, with D perhaps TRBD1 (5 bases). The V gene's germline CDR1 is KGHSH and CDR2 LQKENI. Trimming pared 1 base from V and 4 bases from J, leaving 8 bases between. The CDR3 covers 14 residues. The DNA for the CDR3 is TGTGCCAGCTCACCACAGGCAGGGGGAAACACCATATATTTT. It specifies CASSPQAGGNTIYF.

The chain links TRBV7-9 to TRBJ2-7; tentatively, D is TRBD1 (5 bases). The ends were cut back, 11 bases at V and 3 bases at J, with 14 bases in the middle. Germline V gene data show CDR1 as SEHNR and CDR2 as FQNEAQ (reference sequence). The CDR3 runs to 12 residues. CDR3: CAQLGPGYEQYF. CDR3 coding DNA: TGTGCCCAGCTGGGGCCGGGCTACGAGCAGTACTTC. The complete variable domain, with remaining parts taken from reference TRBV7-9 and TRBJ2-7, reads DTGVSQNPRHKITKRGQNVTFRCDPISEHNRLYWYRQTLGQGPEFLTYFQNEAQLEKSRLLSDRFSAERPKGSFSTLEIQRTEQGDSAMYLCAQLGPGYEQYFGPGTRLTVT.

The chain combines TRBV30 with TRBJ1-5, with a tentative D call TRBD1 (6 bases). Germline V gene sequence: CDR1 GTSNPN, CDR2 SVGIG (reference sequence). This CDR3 comprises 14 residues. V lost 3 bases, J lost 1 base, and 10 bases lay in between. The CDR3 spells CAWRQGRSNQPQHF. Here the CDR3 DNA reads TGTGCCTGGAGACAGGGACGAAGCAATCAGCCCCAGCATTTT.

The gene calls are TRBV27 and TRBJ2-7, with TRBD2 matching over 13 bases. The germline CDR1 and CDR2 sequences are MNHEY and SMNVEV (reference sequence). The J segment lost 4 bases and the V segment lost 4 bases, leaving 10 bases of the junction unmatched. This CDR3 is built from 17 residues. The CDR3 nucleotides are TGTGCCAGCAGTTCCTCAACGGGACTAGCGGGACTGTACGAGCAGTACTTC. Protein: CASSSSTGLAGLYEQYF.

This sequence joins TRBV18 and TRBJ2-5; 7 bases agree with TRBD2. After removal of 1 base from V and 7 bases from J, the junction contained 12 bases not matched to a gene. There are 16 residues in the CDR3. Germline loops: CDR1 KGHSH, CDR2 LQKENI. The DNA of the CDR3 is TGTGCCAGCTCACCACATTCTCTCGATGCGGGGGTGACCCAGTACTTC. Translated: CASSPHSLDAGVTQYF.

The J gene is TRBJ2-1, the V gene TRBV5-1; weak D call: TRBD1 (5 bases). V was pared by 0 bases and J by 7 bases, with 17 bases between. The CDR3 has 16 residues. In germline, CDR1 is SGHRS, CDR2 YFSETQ. The CDR3 region has the DNA TGCGCCAGCAGCTTGGGAGACAGTGGCCTGGGAAATGAGCAGTTCTTC. It encodes CASSLGDSGLGNEQFF. Filled out from reference TRBV5-1 and TRBJ2-1, the complete variable domain reads KAGVTQTPRYLIKTRGQQVTLSCSPISGHRSVSWYQQTPGQGLQFLFEYFSETQRNKGNFPGRFSGRQFSNSRSEMNVSTLELGDSALYLCASSLGDSGLGNEQFFGPGTRLTVL.

V is TRBV5-4 and J is TRBJ2-7; TRBD2 agrees at 7 bases. V lost 0 bases to trimming and J lost 0 bases; unmatched junction nucleotides: 0. The CDR3 contains 14 residues. CDR1 is SGHNT and CDR2 is YYREEE in the germline V gene (reference sequence). The chain's CDR3 is CASSLGLASYEQYF. CDR3 DNA: TGTGCCAGCAGCTTGGGACTAGCCTCCTACGAGCAGTACTTC. The full variable domain, completed using reference TRBV5-4 and TRBJ2-7, is ETGVTQSPTHLIKTRGQQVTLRCSSQSGHNTVSWYQQALGQGPQFIFQYYREEENGRGNFPPRFSGLQFPNYSSELNVNALELDDSALYLCASSLGLASYEQYFGPGTRLTVT.

The chain couples TRBV6-6 to TRBJ1-2, with unresolved D. The CDR3 is 14 residues long. The V and J ends lost 2 bases and 8 bases respectively, with 15 bases between them. The germline V gene encodes CDR1 MNHNY and CDR2 SVGAGI (reference sequence). The CDR3 DNA reads as TGTGCCAGCAGTTACACCGGGATATTAGGAGGCTACACCTTC. It specifies CASSYTGILGGYTF.

The gene calls are TRBV19 and TRBJ1-3; 7 bases match TRBD1. The CDR3 is made up of 13 amino acids. Germline values: CDR1 LNHDA, CDR2 SQIVND (reference sequence). V lost 6 bases, J lost 5 bases, and 4 bases stayed unmatched. CDR3 residues: CASRTGTRNTIYF. DNA for the CDR3: TGTGCCAGTAGGACAGGGACCCGAAACACCATATATTTT.

This clone turned up a few times. The J gene is TRBJ1-6, the V gene TRBV30, with D unresolved. The germline V gene has CDR1 GTSNPN and CDR2 SVGIG (reference sequence). CDR3 length: 13 amino acids. Trimming stripped 1 base from V and 8 bases from J, with 9 bases between. The CDR3 loop is CAWSGGPHSPLHF. CDR3 bases: TGTGCCTGGAGTGGAGGTCCGCATTCACCCCTCCACTTT.

The J gene is TRBJ2-3, the V gene TRBV7-6; tentative D call: TRBD2 (6 bases). V lost 10 bases, J lost 8 bases, and 13 bases lay in between. Germline lookup yields CDR1 SGHVS and CDR2 FNYEAQ. The CDR3 length is 11 residues. The CDR3 region is CATGAGGTQYF. DNA of the CDR3: TGTGCCACCGGAGCCGGGGGTACGCAGTATTTT. Full variable domain (rest looked up from reference TRBV7-6 and TRBJ2-3): GAGVSQSPRYKVTKRGQDVALRCDPISGHVSLYWYRQALGQGPEFLTYFNYEAQQDKSGLPNDRFSAERPEGSISTLTIQRTEQRDSAMYRCATGAGGTQYFGPGTRLTVL.

The chain employs TRBV10-1 and TRBJ2-7; a weak D match, TRBD2 (6 bases). This CDR3 comprises 14 residues. Germline V gene lookup returns CDR1 WNHNN and CDR2 SYGVQD (reference sequence). V was cut by 4 bases and J by 1 base, with 11 bases left in between. The DNA for the CDR3 is TGCGCCAGCAGTGCGGACGGGGGATCCTACGAGCAGTACTTC. It yields the protein CASSADGGSYEQYF.

This rearrangement joins TRBV28 to TRBJ2-5; 7 bases agree with TRBD1. The CDR3 runs 14 residues. The junction had 6 bases not matched to a gene; V was cut back by 6 bases and J by 2 bases. The V gene's germline CDR1 is MDHEN and CDR2 SYDVKM. CDR3 coding DNA: TGTGCCAGCAGACCTTGGACAGGTCAAGAGACCCAGTACTTC. Encoded protein: CASRPWTGQETQYF.

The CDR3 loop is CASSNRVDQPQHF. In DNA, the CDR3 is TGTGCCAGTAGTAACAGGGTCGACCAGCCCCAGCATTTT. The chain links TRBV19 to TRBJ1-5; perhaps TRBD1 as D (6 bases). The CDR3 loop spans 13 amino acids. CDR1 and CDR2 (germline): LNHDA, SQIVND (reference sequence). V was shortened by 4 bases and J by 7 bases, with 11 bases between the two germline ends. The whole variable domain, remainder taken from reference TRBV19 and TRBJ1-5, is DGGITQSPKYLFRKEGQNVTLSCEQNLNHDAMYWYRQDPGQGLRLIYYSQIVNDFQKGDIAEGYSVSREKKESFPLTVTSAQKNPTAFYLCASSNRVDQPQHFGDGTRLSIL.

The chain links TRBV18 to TRBJ1-6; tentative D call: TRBD1 (5 bases). The CDR3 covers 17 residues. CDR1 is KGHSH and CDR2 is LQKENI in the germline V gene. The germline V and J ends were trimmed by 6 bases and 8 bases, with 23 bases remaining between them. The CDR3 reads CASSLAGHVRSYSPLHF. The CDR3 nucleotides read TGTGCCAGCTCCCTCGCGGGGCATGTTAGGTCCTATTCACCCCTCCACTTT.

The chain has TRBV14 and TRBJ2-3; 7 positions match TRBD1. V lost 1 base and J lost 3; bases outside the gene matches: 7. Germline CDR1 and CDR2: SGHDN and FVKESK. This CDR3 is built from 16 residues. The CDR3 region is CASSQVDRVTTDTQYF. For the CDR3, the DNA is TGTGCCAGCAGCCAAGTAGACAGGGTGACGACAGATACGCAGTATTTT.

This clone showed up just once. V usage is TRBV30 and J usage is TRBJ1-1; 7 bases agree with TRBD1. J was trimmed by 0 bases and V by 7 bases; bases with no gene match: 11. The CDR3 loop spans 15 amino acids. CDR1 GTSNPN and CDR2 SVGIG come from the germline V gene (reference sequence). The CDR3 nucleotides read TGTGCCTCCAAAAGGGACAGCTACCTGAACACTGAAGCTTTCTTT. It is translated as CASKRDSYLNTEAFF.

The V gene is TRBV5-4, the J gene TRBJ1-2; perhaps TRBD1 as D (6 bases). This CDR3 region has 16 residues. Between the trimmed V and J ends, which lost 0 bases and 2 bases, there was a span of 14 bases. Germline V gene data show CDR1 as SGHNT and CDR2 as YYREEE (reference sequence). The CDR3: CASSLGTKGENYGYTF. The CDR3, as DNA: TGTGCCAGCAGCTTGGGAACGAAGGGGGAAAACTATGGCTACACCTTC.

The chain employs TRBV28 and TRBJ2-1, with TRBD2 matching over 13 bases. V lost 8 bases to trimming and J lost 10 bases; unmatched junction nucleotides: 2. Germline loops: CDR1 MDHEN, CDR2 SYDVKM. CDR3 size: 12 residues. The chain's CDR3 is CASRGLAGEQFF. The CDR3 nucleotides read TGTGCCAGCCGGGGACTAGCGGGGGAGCAGTTCTTC.